This entry describes one T cell receptor beta chain. The entry originates in a study of blood T cell repertoires in COVID-19. Deletions cut 0 bases from V and 7 bases from J, with 13 bases between. This CDR3 comprises 14 residues. Germline assignment: CDR1 MNHNY and CDR2 SVGAGI (reference sequence). In the original analysis: Amplifying reference gene primers gave estimates of nucleated cell counts. The table came from immunoSEQ multiplex PCR; TCRdb's copy has only in-frame clones and leaves some out. V, J and clone size derive from that table, while D and trimming were established from the DNA sequence. Of 200,000 or so clones listed, roughly four fifths are singletons.

This receptor was obtained from a human donor with acute or convalescent COVID-19. The donor label of this sample is uncertain. Sequencing was performed on peripheral blood. The chain employs TRBV6-6 and TRBJ2-7; a possible D gene is TRBD1 (5 bases). The chain's CDR3 is CASSYSAPPGEQYF. CDR3 nucleotides: TGTGCCAGCAGTTACTCGGCCCCGCCAGGGGAGCAGTACTTC.